Presented here are 22 T cell receptor beta chains from one specimen sequenced in a study of T cells in Graves' hyperthyroidism and ophthalmopathy (dated by TCRdb to between 2018 and 2021). Libraries were prepared through multiplex PCR. Sequencing was carried out with an Illumina HiSeq 2000. The TCR beta CDR3 regions were amplified from RNA transcripts. For the first round of RT-PCR on the TCR CDR3, the HTBI primer set was used together with the Qiagen OneStep RT-PCR kit. TCRdb itself trimmed the public reads at Q25 with fastp, ran MiXCR and retained productive beta chains. Under each unique CDR3 protein, matching rows form one entry showing the most common genes and DNA. The sample includes some 770,000 distinct CDR3 sequences, with about 16% observed a single time. The ten largest clones represent around 8.1% of the sample. Sequencing input: blood. The receptors derive from a man aged 18 to 29 with Graves' hyperthyroidism.

This clonotype was found a few times. This chain connects TRBV7-2 to TRBJ2-2; D assignment may be TRBD1 or TRBD2 (5 bases each). Trimming removed 7 bases from V and 7 bases from J, with 13 bases in between. This CDR3 comprises 13 residues. CDR1 and CDR2 from the germline V gene are SGHTA and FQGNSA. CDR3 sequence: CTSTKQAGGELFF. CDR3 bases: TGTACCAGCACCAAACAGGCGGGCGGGGAGCTGTTTTTT.

This clonotype came up many times. This chain uses TRBV28 with TRBJ2-5, with D perhaps assigned TRBD1 or TRBD2 (6 bases each). The CDR3 is 14 amino acids. Trimming shortened V by 5 bases and J by 5 bases, and 15 bases separated the two germline ends. Per the germline V gene, CDR1 is MDHEN and CDR2 is SYDVKM. Here the CDR3 reads CASSRGDMGETQYF. The CDR3 bases are TGTGCCAGCAGTCGCGGGGACATGGGGGAGACCCAGTACTTC.

This rearrangement joins TRBV3-1 to TRBJ2-5; D unclear. The CDR3 is made up of 13 amino acids. Looked up from germline, CDR1 is LGHDT and CDR2 is YNNKEL (reference sequence). V lost 6 bases and J 1 base, leaving 9 bases between the germline ends. The CDR3 region has the DNA TGTGCCAGCAGTGCAGCCGTCCAAGAGACCCAGTACTTC. Amino acids: CASSAAVQETQYF.

About this clonotype: With a much larger clone just one base away, this may be a read error. This rearrangement joins TRBV28 to TRBJ1-1, with 7 bases matching TRBD1. The CDR3 contains 16 residues. The germline gives CDR1 MDHEN, CDR2 SYDVKM. V lost 8 bases, J lost 6 bases, and 18 bases stayed unmatched. The CDR3: CASSPRTGSAGAEAFF. CDR3 coding DNA: TGTGCCAGCTCACCACGGACAGGCTCGGCGGGCGCTGAAGCTTTCTTT. Complete variable domain (other parts from reference TRBV28 and TRBJ1-1): DVKVTQSSRYLVKRTGEKVFLECVQDMDHENMFWYRQDPGLGLRLIYFSYDVKMKEKGDIPEGYSVSREKKERFSLILESASTNQTSMYLCASSPRTGSAGAEAFFGQGTRLTVV.

This clonotype was counted many times. The V call is TRBV6-1, the J call TRBJ2-7; 8 nucleotides line up with TRBD2. With V trimmed by 1 base and J by 3 bases, 5 bases remained unmatched. Looked up from germline, CDR1 is MNHNS and CDR2 is SASEGT. There are 15 residues in the CDR3. The DNA for the CDR3 is TGTGCCAGCAGTGAAGAAGCGGGAGCAATCTACGAGCAGTACTTC. Translation gives CASSEEAGAIYEQYF.

The chain uses TRBV6-5 and TRBJ1-6; unclear D gene. V lost 2 bases and J 3 bases, leaving 11 bases between the germline ends. CDR1 MNHEY and CDR2 SVGAGI come from the germline V gene. The CDR3 loop spans 16 amino acids. CDR3 region: CASSYDGRRYNSPLHF. The CDR3 DNA is TGTGCCAGCAGTTACGATGGGAGACGCTATAATTCACCCCTCCACTTT.

This clonotype occurred a few times. As DNA, the CDR3 is TGTGCCAGCAGCTCACTCCAGGGGAGAGATGGCTACACCTTC. It is translated as CASSSLQGRDGYTF. The rearrangement uses TRBV5-4 and TRBJ1-2; maybe TRBD1 (6 bases). V lost 3 bases and J 6 bases, leaving 15 bases between the germline ends. Germline assignment: CDR1 SGHNT and CDR2 YYREEE (reference sequence). There are 14 residues in the CDR3.

This chain uses TRBV18 with TRBJ2-7; D is possibly TRBD1 (6 bases). The CDR3 is made up of 14 amino acids. Germline V gives CDR1 KGHSH, CDR2 LQKENI. The V gene lost 3 bases and the J gene lost 3 bases, with 12 bases spanning the gap. CDR3 sequence: CASSPDRTHYEQYF. In DNA form, the CDR3 reads TGTGCCAGCTCACCCGACAGGACCCACTACGAGCAGTACTTC.

V is TRBV28 and J is TRBJ1-1; D not certain. In germline, CDR1 is MDHEN, CDR2 SYDVKM. CDR3 size: 13 residues. The V end lost 5 bases, the J end lost 2 bases, and 9 bases lay between the germline ends. In DNA, the CDR3 is TGTGCCAGCAGTCGAAGCCCAAACACTGAAGCTTTCTTT. Residues: CASSRSPNTEAFF.

This chain links TRBV7-9 with TRBJ1-3; no reliable D call. There are 14 residues in the CDR3. CDR1 and CDR2 (germline): SEHNR, FQNEAQ (reference sequence). The germline V and J ends were trimmed by 7 bases and 0 bases, with 10 bases remaining between them. Written as DNA, the CDR3 is TGTGCCAGCAAAGAGCAGCACTCTGGAAACACCATATATTTT. Translation: CASKEQHSGNTIYF.

The chain couples TRBV28 to TRBJ2-2, with 7 bases aligning to TRBD1. The ends lost 3 bases at V and 6 bases at J; junction bases unmatched: 7. Germline V gene lookup returns CDR1 MDHEN and CDR2 SYDVKM. The CDR3 is 15 amino acids. The CDR3 sequence is CASSFKGADAGELFF. The CDR3 DNA reads TGTGCCAGCAGTTTTAAGGGGGCCGACGCCGGGGAGCTGTTTTTT.

This clonotype was counted only a few times. V gene TRBV15 combines with J gene TRBJ2-1; no definite D call. V lost 1 base, J lost 5 bases, and 24 bases lay in between. This CDR3 region has 19 residues. Germline CDR1 reads LNHNV; CDR2 reads YYDKDF (reference sequence). This CDR3 reads CATSRVPKDSMGLHNEQFF. CDR3 coding DNA: TGTGCCACCAGCAGAGTTCCAAAAGACTCGATGGGGTTGCACAATGAGCAGTTCTTC. The complete variable domain, with remaining parts taken from reference TRBV15 and TRBJ2-1, reads DAMVIQNPRYQVTQFGKPVTLSCSQTLNHNVMYWYQQKSSQAPKLLFHYYDKDFNNEADTPDNFQSRRPNTSFCFLDIRSPGLGDTAMYLCATSRVPKDSMGLHNEQFFGPGTRLTVL.

This clonotype has ten or more counts. The chain is built from TRBV28 and TRBJ2-3; D is undetermined. The CDR3 totals 12 residues. Trimming shortened V by 5 bases and J by 3 bases, and 6 bases separated the two germline ends. The germline V gene encodes CDR1 MDHEN and CDR2 SYDVKM. The chain's CDR3 is CASSPRTDTQYF. In nucleotides, the CDR3 is TGTGCCAGCAGTCCCCGTACAGATACGCAGTATTTT.

There are many counts of this clonotype. In nucleotides, the CDR3 is TGTGCCAGCAGTCCCCCCGGGGATAACGGTCTCGAGCAGTACTTC. This gives the protein CASSPPGDNGLEQYF. The chain recombines TRBV28 with TRBJ2-7; D may be TRBD2 (5 bases). This CDR3 contains 15 residues. Per germline, CDR1 MDHEN and CDR2 SYDVKM. V lost 5 bases to trimming and J lost 6 bases, with 20 bases between them.

This clonotype was recorded a few times. V gene TRBV20-1 combines with J gene TRBJ2-1; 11 nucleotides match TRBD2. Trimming removed 4 bases from V and 3 bases from J; junction bases left unmatched: 5. The CDR3 has 15 residues. In germline, CDR1 is DFQATT, CDR2 SNEGSKA (reference sequence). CDR3 nucleotides: TGCAGTGCTAAAAGACTAGCGGGACTCTACAATGAGCAGTTCTTC. Its protein product is CSAKRLAGLYNEQFF.

Of note for this clonotype: A much larger clone differs from this one at a single base, so this may be a read error. V is TRBV27 and J is TRBJ2-4; no clear D gene. The CDR3 extends over 14 amino acids. Germline CDR1 MNHEY, CDR2 SMNVEV (reference sequence). The CDR3 loop reads CASSQDGAKNIRYF. In DNA form, the CDR3 reads TGTGCCAGCAGTCAGGACGGAGCCAAAAACATTCGGTACTTC.

This clonotype was seen ten or more times. The rearrangement uses TRBV12-3 or TRBV12-4 and TRBJ1-2; TRBD1 agrees at 8 bases. Germline trimming cut 4 bases from V and 5 bases from J; bases unmatched to any gene: 6. CDR3 size: 14 residues. The CDR3 protein is CASSSWDRTYGYTF. DNA of the CDR3: TGTGCCAGCAGTTCGTGGGACAGGACTTATGGCTACACCTTC.

This clonotype was recorded at least ten times. V gene TRBV11-2 combines with J gene TRBJ2-1, with TRBD2 matching 10 bases. CDR1 SGHAT and CDR2 FQNNGV come from the germline V gene. The CDR3 is 16 amino acids. The J segment lost 4 bases and the V segment lost 3 bases, leaving 6 bases of the junction unmatched. CDR3 loop: CASSLASSGGYNEQFF. For the CDR3, the DNA is TGTGCCAGCAGCTTGGCCTCTAGCGGGGGATACAATGAGCAGTTCTTC.

The chain combines TRBV7-9 with TRBJ1-4; D is uncertain. CDR1 and CDR2 from the germline V gene are SEHNR and FQNEAQ (reference sequence). The CDR3 covers 17 residues. V dropped 4 bases and J dropped 0 bases, with 15 bases sitting between them. CDR3 region: CASSWWGVRATNEKLFF. CDR3 nucleotides: TGTGCCAGCAGCTGGTGGGGAGTTAGAGCAACTAATGAAAAACTGTTTTTT.

At least ten counts were recorded for this clonotype. The chain is built from TRBV24-1 and TRBJ2-7; D call uncertain. The germline V gene encodes CDR1 KGHDR and CDR2 SFDVKD. This CDR3 contains 11 residues. Trimming took off 5 bases at V and 3 bases at J, with 4 bases between the two ends. The CDR3 DNA reads TGTGCCACCAGTGCTGGCTACGAGCAGTACTTC. Translation gives CATSAGYEQYF.

The gene calls are TRBV29-1 and TRBJ2-1; D unresolved. The CDR3 is 16 amino acids. Trimming took 2 bases from V and 0 from J, leaving 14 bases between them. From germline, CDR1 is SQVTM and CDR2 ANQGSEA. The CDR3 reads CSVEPFSENSYNEQFF. CDR3 DNA sequence: TGCAGCGTTGAACCATTCAGCGAGAACTCCTACAATGAGCAGTTCTTC.

This clonotype was detected ten times or more. J is TRBJ2-3 and V is TRBV28, with D unresolved. The CDR3 has 11 amino acids. Germline V CDR1 and CDR2: MDHEN, SYDVKM. V lost 9 bases and J 4 bases, leaving 8 bases between the germline ends. CDR3 in DNA: TGTGCCAGTAAGACGGCAGATACGCAGTATTTT. Translation gives CASKTADTQYF.